This TCR beta chain stems from a study of shared clonotypes between healthy human individuals. Study information: Plates per donor: three CD4 naive, three CD4 memory, two CD8 naive, one CD8 memory.

Sequenced by immunoSEQ multiplex PCR; TCRdb stores in-frame clones only, minus some. Among approximately 2.1 million clones, about 92% were seen once, and the ten largest hold under 0.45%. The origin of this receptor is a man aged 18 to 30 in good health. Some clones in this sample may be carry-over from other donors' samples. Sequenced input: naive CD4+ T cells from PBMCs. The subset: CD45RA+ positively selected.

This CDR3 is CASSARGGRTGDYGYTF. In DNA form, the CDR3 reads TGTGCCAGCAGCGCCCGAGGAGGGAGGACGGGTGACTATGGCTACACCTTC. This chain connects TRBV9 to TRBJ1-2; D not certain. The germline gives CDR1 SGDLS, CDR2 YYNGEE. This CDR3 is built from 17 residues. V was clipped by 3 bases and J by 3 bases, with 21 bases between them.